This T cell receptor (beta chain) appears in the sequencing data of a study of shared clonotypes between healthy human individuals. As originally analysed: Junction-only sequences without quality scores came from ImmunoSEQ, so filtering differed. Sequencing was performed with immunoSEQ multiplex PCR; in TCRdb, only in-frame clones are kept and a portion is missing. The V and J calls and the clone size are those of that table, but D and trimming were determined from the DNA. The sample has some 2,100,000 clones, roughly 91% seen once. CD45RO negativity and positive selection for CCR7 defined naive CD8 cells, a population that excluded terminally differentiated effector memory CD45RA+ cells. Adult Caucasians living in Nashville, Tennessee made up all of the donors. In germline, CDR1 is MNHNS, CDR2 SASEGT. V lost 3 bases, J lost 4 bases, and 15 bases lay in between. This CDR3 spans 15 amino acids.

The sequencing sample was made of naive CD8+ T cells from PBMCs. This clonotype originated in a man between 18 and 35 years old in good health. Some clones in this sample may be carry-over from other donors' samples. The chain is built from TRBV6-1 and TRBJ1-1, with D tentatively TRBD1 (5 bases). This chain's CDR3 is CASSEMGRAGTEAFF. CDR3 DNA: TGTGCCAGCAGTGAGATGGGCAGGGCAGGCACTGAAGCTTTCTTT.